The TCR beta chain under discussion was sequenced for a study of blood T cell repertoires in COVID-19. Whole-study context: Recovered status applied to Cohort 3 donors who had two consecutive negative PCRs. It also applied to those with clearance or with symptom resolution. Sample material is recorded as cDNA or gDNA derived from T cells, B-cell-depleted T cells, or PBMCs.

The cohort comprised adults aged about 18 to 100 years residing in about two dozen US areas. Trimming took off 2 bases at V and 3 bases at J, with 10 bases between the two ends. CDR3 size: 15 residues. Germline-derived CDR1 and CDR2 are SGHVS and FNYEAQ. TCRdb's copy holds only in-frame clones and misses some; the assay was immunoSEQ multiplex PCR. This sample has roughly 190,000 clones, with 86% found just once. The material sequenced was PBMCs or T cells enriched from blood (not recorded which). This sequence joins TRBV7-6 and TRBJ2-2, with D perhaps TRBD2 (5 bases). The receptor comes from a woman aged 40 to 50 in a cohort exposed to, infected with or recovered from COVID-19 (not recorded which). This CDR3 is CASSLIVGDTGELFF. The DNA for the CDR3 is TGTGCCAGCAGCTTAATTGTCGGGGACACCGGGGAGCTGTTTTTT.